The sequence of this T cell receptor (beta chain) was determined in a study of blood T cell repertoires in COVID-19. In the authors' methods: It was from reference gene primer amplification that nucleated cell counts were estimated. Clones were read by immunoSEQ multiplex PCR, and TCRdb kept only the in-frame ones, dropping some. V and J calls and clone size are given by that table; D and trimming were obtained from the DNA. The sample holds roughly 90,000 clones, around 81% seen once. V dropped 0 bases and J dropped 9 bases, with 15 bases sitting between them. Germline CDR1 and CDR2: LGHNA and YSLEER. This CDR3 has 15 residues.

The receptor comes from a man between 50 and 59 years old with acute or convalescent COVID-19. Sequences were obtained from peripheral blood. The rearrangement joins TRBV4-3 to TRBJ2-1; no reliable D call. CDR3: CASSQDMVVRSEQFF. In DNA form, the CDR3 reads TGCGCCAGCAGCCAAGACATGGTCGTGAGGAGTGAGCAGTTCTTC.